This entry lists 22 T cell receptor beta chains sequenced from one sample in a study of T cells in localized non-small cell lung cancer. The repertoire was sequenced with immunoSEQ multiplex PCR; TCRdb's copy has only in-frame clones and lacks some. The table has 30,000 to 35,000 clones, roughly nine tenths seen once; the top ten hold roughly 2.9%. Material: peripheral blood, obtained before any cancer treatment. These receptors were obtained from a female donor aged 60 or older with stage I lung adenocarcinoma.

The rearrangement links TRBV2 to TRBJ1-2, with D unresolved. The CDR3 spans 13 residues. Per germline, CDR1 SNHLY and CDR2 FYNNEI. V was clipped by 4 bases and J by 6 bases, with 12 bases between them. The CDR3 sequence: CASSGRGVDGYTF. In DNA form, the CDR3 reads TGTGCCAGCAGTGGGCGGGGAGTGGATGGCTACACCTTC.

This chain links TRBV7-3 with TRBJ2-3; no clear D gene. The CDR3 sequence is 15 residues long. Per the germline V gene, CDR1 is SGHTA and CDR2 is FQGTGA. V lost 0 bases and J lost 2, with 9 bases in between. The CDR3 region has the DNA TGTGCCAGCAGCTTAACCGGTTTTAACACAGATACGCAGTATTTT. Protein: CASSLTGFNTDTQYF.

This sequence joins TRBV5-6 and TRBJ1-5; maybe TRBD1 (5 bases). This CDR3 is 14 amino acids long. V shed 1 base and J shed 0 bases, with 5 bases lying between them. CDR1 SGHDT and CDR2 YYEEEE come from the germline V gene. Here the CDR3 reads CASSLRGSNQPQHF. The CDR3 coding sequence is TGTGCCAGCAGCTTGAGGGGTAGCAATCAGCCCCAGCATTTT.

The CDR3, as DNA: TGCGCCAGCAGCTTGGGTGTTAGCACCCAAGAGACCCAGTACTTC. This encodes CASSLGVSTQETQYF. The V call is TRBV5-1, the J call TRBJ2-5; D call uncertain. Between the trimmed V and J ends, which lost 0 bases and 1 base, there was a span of 10 bases. CDR1 and CDR2 (germline): SGHRS, YFSETQ. This CDR3 has 15 residues.

This rearrangement joins TRBV6-5 to TRBJ2-7; TRBD2 aligns across 8 bases. Germline CDR1 MNHEY, CDR2 SVGAGI. The CDR3 has 13 residues. The junction had 6 bases not matched to a gene; V was cut back by 4 bases and J by 7 bases. The CDR3, as DNA: TGTGCCAGCAGTTCCCGGGGGGGGGCTGAGCAGTACTTC. This codes for CASSSRGGAEQYF.

CDR3 region: CASSFSGRAEAEQYF. The DNA of the CDR3 is TGTGCCAGTAGTTTTAGCGGGAGGGCCGAGGCCGAGCAGTACTTC. The rearrangement uses TRBV19 and TRBJ2-7, with TRBD2 matching 11 bases. V shed 5 bases, J shed 6 bases, and the junction held 9 bases outside the gene matches. CDR3 length equals 15 residues. Germline V gene sequence: CDR1 LNHDA, CDR2 SQIVND (reference sequence).

The chain is built from TRBV19 and TRBJ2-2; D gene unclear. Germline lookup yields CDR1 LNHDA and CDR2 SQIVND (reference sequence). CDR3 length: 14 amino acids. Trimming stripped 1 base from V and 6 bases from J, with 9 bases between. CDR3 sequence (DNA): TGTGCCAGTAGTATAGGCCCGACCCCCGGGGAGCTGTTTTTT. As protein: CASSIGPTPGELFF.

This rearrangement joins TRBV5-1 to TRBJ2-3, with a tentative D call TRBD2 (6 bases). The CDR3 has 15 residues. Germline values: CDR1 SGHRS, CDR2 YFSETQ. Trimming removed 1 base from V and 2 bases from J, with 11 bases in between. DNA for the CDR3: TGCGCCAGCAGCTTGTTTGGAGGGTTCACAGATACGCAGTATTTT. This encodes CASSLFGGFTDTQYF. The full variable domain, completed using reference TRBV5-1 and TRBJ2-3, is KAGVTQTPRYLIKTRGQQVTLSCSPISGHRSVSWYQQTPGQGLQFLFEYFSETQRNKGNFPGRFSGRQFSNSRSEMNVSTLELGDSALYLCASSLFGGFTDTQYFGPGTRLTVL.

The chain employs TRBV4-3 and TRBJ2-1; 9 positions match TRBD1. V lost 3 bases, J lost 2 bases, and 2 bases stayed unmatched. CDR1 is LGHNA and CDR2 is YSLEER in the germline V gene. CDR3 length equals 15 residues. The CDR3 region is CASSQDRGAYNEQFF. CDR3 DNA sequence: TGCGCCAGCAGCCAGGACAGGGGAGCCTACAATGAGCAGTTCTTC.

A few counts support this clone. The chain is built from TRBV6-1 and TRBJ1-2; D not certain. The length of the CDR3 is 11 residues. V lost 4 bases to trimming and J lost 5 bases, with 5 bases between them. Germline V gives CDR1 MNHNS, CDR2 SASEGT. The CDR3 loop is CASSAGYGYTF. The CDR3 DNA reads TGTGCCAGCAGTGCCGGGTATGGCTACACCTTC.

The chain uses TRBV4-3 and TRBJ2-7; D might be TRBD2 (7 bases). CDR1 and CDR2 (germline): LGHNA, YSLEER. The germline V and J ends were trimmed by 3 bases and 10 bases, with 19 bases remaining between them. The CDR3 has 14 residues. CDR3 DNA: TGCGCCAGCAGCCACTCCAGCGGGGCAGGGGTCCAGTACTTC. Amino acid sequence: CASSHSSGAGVQYF.

This chain uses TRBV4-3 with TRBJ2-5; 11 bases match TRBD2. J lost 1 base, V lost 0 bases, and 16 bases had no gene match. This CDR3 comprises 21 residues. From germline, CDR1 is LGHNA and CDR2 YSLEER. The CDR3 is CASSQEWQPGTSGASQETQYF. Here the CDR3 DNA reads TGCGCCAGCAGCCAAGAATGGCAGCCGGGGACTAGCGGAGCTAGCCAAGAGACCCAGTACTTC.

CDR3 nucleotides: TGTGCCAGCAGTACGGACAGCAATCAGCCCCAGCATTTT. Translation gives CASSTDSNQPQHF. The chain is built from TRBV5-4 and TRBJ1-5; unclear D gene. The germline V and J ends were trimmed by 5 bases and 1 base, with 7 bases remaining between them. The CDR3 loop spans 13 amino acids. Germline V gene lookup returns CDR1 SGHNT and CDR2 YYREEE (reference sequence). Variable domain in full (rest from reference TRBV5-4 and TRBJ1-5): ETGVTQSPTHLIKTRGQQVTLRCSSQSGHNTVSWYQQALGQGPQFIFQYYREEENGRGNFPPRFSGLQFPNYSSELNVNALELDDSALYLCASSTDSNQPQHFGDGTRLSIL.

V and J are TRBV10-3 and TRBJ1-1; D might be TRBD1 (6 bases). The CDR3 loop spans 17 amino acids. The V gene lost 6 bases and the J gene lost 2 bases, with 22 bases spanning the gap. Germline V lookup: CDR1 ENHRY, CDR2 SYGVKD. The CDR3 coding sequence is TGTGCCATCAGCTCCCCCGAGACAGGACTACCAAACACTGAAGCTTTCTTT. Its protein product is CAISSPETGLPNTEAFF.

The J gene is TRBJ2-5, the V gene TRBV10-3; no definite D call. The CDR3 length is 12 residues. Between the trimmed V and J ends, which lost 4 bases and 4 bases, there was a span of 7 bases. Germline V gene lookup returns CDR1 ENHRY and CDR2 SYGVKD. The DNA of the CDR3 is TGTGCCATCAGTGGTTTGGGAGAGACCCAGTACTTC. Translated: CAISGLGETQYF.

The chain links TRBV6-6 to TRBJ2-7; maybe TRBD2 (5 bases). The CDR3 covers 14 residues. Germline CDR1 and CDR2: MNHNY and SVGAGI (reference sequence). V shed 8 bases and J shed 0 bases, with 14 bases lying between them. This chain's CDR3 is CASGPSGSSYEQYF. The CDR3 bases are TGTGCCAGCGGTCCCTCGGGGAGCTCCTACGAGCAGTACTTC.

The rearrangement joins TRBV7-6 to TRBJ2-1; 7 nucleotides align to TRBD2. CDR1 and CDR2 (germline): SGHVS, FNYEAQ. With V trimmed by 0 bases and J by 5 bases, 7 bases remained unmatched. This CDR3 contains 16 residues. The CDR3 is CASSLAAGRPNNEQFF. The CDR3 nucleotides read TGTGCCAGCAGCTTAGCGGCCGGGAGGCCCAACAATGAGCAGTTCTTC. The complete variable domain, with remaining parts taken from reference TRBV7-6 and TRBJ2-1, reads GAGVSQSPRYKVTKRGQDVALRCDPISGHVSLYWYRQALGQGPEFLTYFNYEAQQDKSGLPNDRFSAERPEGSISTLTIQRTEQRDSAMYRCASSLAAGRPNNEQFFGPGTRLTVL.

Comments on this clone: Relative to the germline gene, one junction end is altered; a read error may explain this. The chain combines TRBV10-1 with TRBJ2-3; unclear D gene. Per the germline V gene, CDR1 is WNHNN and CDR2 is SYGVQD (reference sequence). The CDR3 is 13 residues long. CDR3 nucleotides: TGCGCCAGCAGGGAGTCTGGCACAGATACGCAGTATTTT. This sequence encodes CASRESGTDTQYF.

The chain recombines TRBV5-4 with TRBJ1-1, with D uncertain. CDR1 SGHNT and CDR2 YYREEE come from the germline V gene (reference sequence). V lost 2 bases, J lost 1 base, and 12 bases lay in between. This CDR3 region has 15 residues. Written as DNA, the CDR3 is TGTGCCAGCAGCTTAAAACGGACGGCGAACACTGAAGCTTTCTTT. Protein: CASSLKRTANTEAFF.

The genes are TRBV6-5 and TRBJ2-1; either TRBD1 or TRBD2 may supply D (5 bases each). The CDR3 has 13 residues. Germline V lookup: CDR1 MNHEY, CDR2 SVGAGI. Between the trimmed V and J ends, which lost 3 bases and 5 bases, there was a span of 8 bases. Written as DNA, the CDR3 is TGTGCCAGCAGTTATGGGACCCACAATGAGCAGTTCTTC. Translated: CASSYGTHNEQFF.

The chain combines TRBV7-2 with TRBJ2-3; D is perhaps TRBD1 (7 bases). The CDR3 has 18 residues. The V gene lost 4 bases and the J gene lost 2 bases, with 22 bases spanning the gap. Germline CDR1 is SGHTA and CDR2 is FQGNSA. CDR3 region: CASSSPGGGQTFTDTQYF. As DNA, the CDR3 is TGTGCCAGCAGCTCCCCCGGAGGGGGACAGACCTTCACAGATACGCAGTATTTT.

The chain has TRBV10-3 and TRBJ1-2, with 9 bases lining up with TRBD1. Germline-derived CDR1 and CDR2 are ENHRY and SYGVKD. CDR3 length: 18 residues. J lost 4 bases, V lost 0 bases, and 12 bases had no gene match. The CDR3 nucleotides read TGTGCCATCAGTGAGTCACAGCTCTTAACAGGGGGCGGCTATGGCTACACCTTC. Residues: CAISESQLLTGGGYGYTF.